These 6 T cell receptor beta chains came from one sample sequenced in a study of tumor and adjacent non-tumor tissue in lung cancer. TCRbeta libraries were built with three rounds of nested PCR, modified from ARM-PCR. One entry per CDR3 protein, called by TCRdb with MiXCR from the multiplex PCR reads. Of around 200,000 distinct CDR3 sequences listed, about two thirds are singletons. This sample's RNA came from whole unsorted tissue. The sequenced sample consisted of lung tumor tissue. Receptor source: a man aged 55 to 70 with non-small cell lung cancer.

In the case of this clonotype: Given a much more abundant clone one base away, this may be a read error. The V gene is TRBV29-1, the J gene TRBJ1-2; D ambiguous. CDR3 size: 11 residues. Germline V lookup: CDR1 SQVTM, CDR2 ANQGSEA. The DNA of the CDR3 is TGCAGAGTCGGAGTTAACTATGGCTACACCTTC. The encoded protein is CRVGVNYGYTF.

In the case of this clonotype: A much larger clone is a single base away; this may be a read error. The gene calls are TRBV29-1 and TRBJ2-1, with a weak D call TRBD1 (5 bases). In germline, CDR1 is SQVTM, CDR2 ANQGSEA. This CDR3 has 13 amino acids. The CDR3 spells CSVGAGMNNEQLF. The CDR3, as DNA: TGCAGCGTTGGGGCAGGGATGAACAATGAGCAGCTCTTC.

Worth noting for this clonotype: An end of the junction differs from the germline gene, which may be a read error. CDR3 sequence: CAISQEGWTPLHF. As DNA, the CDR3 is TGTGCCATCAGCCAAGAAGGGTGGACACCCCTCCACTTT. The chain has TRBV4-2 and TRBJ1-6; D unclear. CDR1 is LGHNA and CDR2 is YNFKEQ in the germline V gene. CDR3 length: 13 amino acids.

This clonotype has more than one count but fewer than ten. The V and J genes are TRBV6-5 and TRBJ1-3; D is unresolved. This CDR3 is built from 14 residues. With 2 bases removed from V and 1 base from J, the gap between germline ends came to 6 bases. Looked up from germline, CDR1 is MNHEY and CDR2 is SVGAGI. The CDR3 sequence is CASSYQASGNTIYF. DNA for the CDR3: TGTGCCAGCAGTTACCAGGCGTCTGGAAACACCATATATTTT.

Note on this clonotype: Germline is not matched at one junction end, which may reflect a read error. The chain combines TRBV11-2 with TRBJ1-2, with D perhaps matching TRBD1 (6 bases). This CDR3 comprises 13 residues. Germline CDR1 SGHAT, CDR2 FQNNGV. CDR3 sequence: CANRYRQEDGYTF. CDR3 nucleotides: TGCGCCAACAGGTACAGACAGGAGGATGGCTACACCTTC.

Concerning this clonotype itself: This may stem from a read error, because a much larger clone lies one nucleotide away. The rearrangement links TRBV4-3 to TRBJ2-1; 9 nucleotides match TRBD2. The germline V gene has CDR1 LGHNA and CDR2 YSLEER. Unmatched junction bases numbered 9, after V lost 2 bases and J lost 4 bases. The CDR3 runs 17 residues. In DNA, the CDR3 is TGCGCCAGCAGCCAACACTTGAGAGCGGGAGGATACAATGAGCAGTTCTTC. Its protein product is CASSQHLRAGGYNEQFF.